This TCR beta chain originates from a study of cytomegalovirus exposure and HLA in healthy donors. Study-level background: Approximately 190 million T cells yielded around 100 million unique TCR beta sequences, as an earlier analysis found. Caucasian-associated ancestry cluster membership applied to approximately 81% of around 400 genotyped donors.

V was clipped by 3 bases and J by 6 bases, with 11 bases between them. The germline gives CDR1 MNHNY, CDR2 SVGAGI (reference sequence). The CDR3 is 14 amino acids. PCR primers comprised 60 Vbeta and 13 Jbeta primers. Repertoires were generated with immunoSEQ multiplex PCR, while TCRdb's copy carries only in-frame clones and drops some. The table records some 200,000 clones, approximately 83% of them present only once. The sequence came from a girl between 5 and 17 years old in good health and CMV-seronegative. This sequence joins TRBV6-6 and TRBJ1-4, with D possibly TRBD1 on 6 matching bases. Sample: PBMCs. The CDR3 reads CASSYSGVDEKLFF. For the CDR3, the DNA is TGTGCCAGCAGTTATTCAGGGGTGGATGAAAAACTGTTTTTT.